The 30 T cell receptor beta chains below all came from one sample that was sequenced in a study of cytotoxic CD8 clonotypes in ibrutinib-treated CLL. This table comes from immunoSEQ multiplex PCR, and its TCRdb copy is limited to in-frame clones, with some not included. Of 150,000 to 200,000 clones in the sample, 72% are singletons; the top ten hold 10% to 15%. The source material was PBMCs, sampled after 24 months of ibrutinib treatment. These TCRs come from a human donor with chronic lymphocytic leukemia.

This clone has just a few counts. The chain uses TRBV19 and TRBJ1-2; the D is unclear. There are 14 residues in the CDR3. The V end lost 3 bases, the J end lost 0 bases, and 8 bases lay between the germline ends. Germline CDR1 and CDR2: LNHDA and SQIVND (reference sequence). The CDR3 loop reads CASSIAATNYGYTF. The CDR3 nucleotides are TGTGCCAGTAGTATTGCGGCCACTAACTATGGCTACACCTTC.

The CDR3 DNA reads as TGCGCCAGCAGCTTCGGGACCTACGGCGAGCAGTACTTC. Translating gives CASSFGTYGEQYF. This chain links TRBV5-1 with TRBJ2-7; either TRBD1 or TRBD2 may fit D (5 bases each). The CDR3 is 13 residues long. In germline, CDR1 is SGHRS, CDR2 YFSETQ. Between the trimmed V and J ends, which lost 2 bases and 6 bases, there was a span of 12 bases.

The chain couples TRBV21-1 to TRBJ1-2; the table names TRBD1, a call not compared with the DNA. TRBV21-1 represents a pseudogene. This CDR3 is built from 18 residues. DNA of the CDR3: TGTGCCAGCAGCAAGAGGGAACAGGGTCACCTCACTAACTATGGCTACACCTTC. Residues: CASSKREQGHLTNYGYTF.

This sequence joins TRBV5-1 and TRBJ1-5, with D maybe TRBD1 (5 bases). The CDR3 loop spans 14 amino acids. Germline values: CDR1 SGHRS, CDR2 YFSETQ. Trimming took 1 base from V and 4 from J, leaving 9 bases between them. CDR3 protein: CASSLSGFNQPQHF. In DNA form, the CDR3 reads TGCGCCAGCAGCTTGTCAGGGTTTAATCAGCCCCAGCATTTT. Full variable domain (remainder filled in from reference TRBV5-1 and TRBJ1-5): KAGVTQTPRYLIKTRGQQVTLSCSPISGHRSVSWYQQTPGQGLQFLFEYFSETQRNKGNFPGRFSGRQFSNSRSEMNVSTLELGDSALYLCASSLSGFNQPQHFGDGTRLSIL.

This rearrangement joins TRBV5-4 to TRBJ2-1; 7 nucleotides match TRBD2. The V gene's germline CDR1 is SGHNT and CDR2 YYREEE (reference sequence). CDR3 size: 12 residues. V shed 4 bases, J shed 6 bases, and the junction held 1 base outside the gene matches. CDR3 sequence (DNA): TGTGCCAGCAGCCGGGAGGCCAATGAGCAGTTCTTC. Translated, it gives CASSREANEQFF.

The chain couples TRBV7-2 to TRBJ2-7, with 10 bases aligning to TRBD2. V lost 3 bases to trimming and J lost 5 bases; unmatched junction nucleotides: 7. Germline V gene lookup returns CDR1 SGHTA and CDR2 FQGNSA. The CDR3 is made up of 15 amino acids. The chain's CDR3 is CASSFGSGRNNEQYF. For the CDR3, the DNA is TGTGCCAGCAGCTTTGGTAGCGGGAGGAATAACGAGCAGTACTTC.

The J gene is TRBJ2-7, the V gene TRBV11-2, with a weak D call TRBD2 (5 bases). The CDR3 is 13 amino acids. Germline loops: CDR1 SGHAT, CDR2 FQNNGV. Trimming took off 1 base at V and 7 bases at J, with 11 bases between the two ends. The CDR3 coding sequence is TGTGCCAGCAGCTTAGTTCTATCGGGGGAGCAGTACTTC. As protein: CASSLVLSGEQYF.

This clone was detected only a few times. The chain joins TRBV19 to TRBJ2-3; 10 bases agree with TRBD2. V was pared by 3 bases and J by 5 bases, with 2 bases of the junction left unmatched. This CDR3 comprises 14 residues. CDR1 and CDR2 (germline): LNHDA, SQIVND (reference sequence). CDR3 residues: CASSMGLALDTQYF. The CDR3 nucleotides are TGTGCCAGTAGTATGGGACTAGCGTTAGATACGCAGTATTTT.

In this sample, this clone turned up a few times. This rearrangement joins TRBV27 to TRBJ2-7; D is uncertain. Germline V gene sequence: CDR1 MNHEY, CDR2 SMNVEV (reference sequence). The ends were cut back, 7 bases at V and 4 bases at J, with 17 bases in the middle. The length of the CDR3 is 14 residues. The CDR3 region has the DNA TGTGCCAGCACCCCAACATCCACCCAATACGAGCAGTACTTC. As protein: CASTPTSTQYEQYF.

This rearrangement joins TRBV4-1 to TRBJ2-7; possible D gene TRBD1, 5 bases. V gave up 3 bases and J gave up 6 bases, with 15 bases separating them. Germline CDR1 is MGHRA and CDR2 is YSYEKL. The CDR3 covers 14 residues. CDR3 nucleotide sequence: TGCGCCAGCAGCCACCCCCAGGGTTCCCTCGAGCAGTACTTC. It specifies CASSHPQGSLEQYF.

This chain uses TRBV2 with TRBJ2-7; 7 bases agree with TRBD1. CDR1 is SNHLY and CDR2 is FYNNEI in the germline V gene. With V trimmed by 6 bases and J by 2 bases, 10 bases remained unmatched. The CDR3 has 15 amino acids. CDR3 DNA: TGTGCCAGCAGGGCACCCGGGACAGTTACCTACGAGCAGTACTTC. It specifies CASRAPGTVTYEQYF. Full variable domain (missing parts from reference TRBV2 and TRBJ2-7): EPEVTQTPSHQVTQMGQEVILRCVPISNHLYFYWYRQILGQKVEFLVSFYNNEISEKSEIFDDQFSVERPDGSNFTLKIRSTKLEDSAMYFCASRAPGTVTYEQYFGPGTRLTVT.

The CDR3 is CASSHLGTDTQYF. As DNA, the CDR3 is TGTGCCAGCAGCCACTTAGGCACAGATACGCAGTATTTT. This chain links TRBV7-9 with TRBJ2-3, with D unclear. The germline gives CDR1 SEHNR, CDR2 FQNEAQ (reference sequence). This CDR3 has 13 amino acids. Trimming took off 5 bases at V and 1 base at J, with 7 bases between the two ends. The full variable domain, rest sourced from reference TRBV7-9 and TRBJ2-3, is DTGVSQNPRHKITKRGQNVTFRCDPISEHNRLYWYRQTLGQGPEFLTYFQNEAQLEKSRLLSDRFSAERPKGSFSTLEIQRTEQGDSAMYLCASSHLGTDTQYFGPGTRLTVL.

Comment on this clone: A read error may produce the germline difference seen at one junction end. CDR3 sequence: CASSLDQFNEQFF. In DNA form, the CDR3 reads TGTGCTAGCAGCTTAGATCAATTCAATGAGCAGTTCTTC. This chain joins TRBV7-7 and TRBJ2-1; D gene uncertain. Germline CDR1 SSHAT, CDR2 FNYEAQ (reference sequence). The length of the CDR3 is 13 residues.

The chain is built from TRBV6-8 and TRBJ2-5; 10 bases map to TRBD1. Looked up from germline, CDR1 is MNHGY and CDR2 is SAAAGT. The V and J ends lost 8 bases and 4 bases, in that order; junction bases with no gene match: 7. The CDR3 length is 14 residues. The CDR3: CASSGTGVGETQYF. CDR3 nucleotide sequence: TGTGCCAGCTCCGGGACAGGGGTTGGAGAGACCCAGTACTTC.

The gene calls are TRBV7-8 and TRBJ1-1; 7 positions match TRBD1. Looked up from germline, CDR1 is SGHVS and CDR2 is FQNEAQ. This CDR3 contains 16 residues. V dropped 5 bases and J dropped 3; count of bases not matched to a gene: 12. The CDR3 spells CASSPIAGGRDTEAFF. DNA of the CDR3: TGTGCCAGCAGCCCGATAGCAGGGGGACGGGACACTGAAGCTTTCTTT.

V usage is TRBV4-3 and J usage is TRBJ1-1, with D hard to call. Trimming took 0 bases from V and 5 from J, leaving 10 bases between them. The CDR3 consists of 14 residues. In germline, CDR1 is LGHNA, CDR2 YSLEER. The CDR3 loop is CASSQDREVTEAFF. The CDR3 DNA is TGCGCCAGCAGCCAAGATCGTGAGGTGACTGAAGCTTTCTTT.

V and J are TRBV13 and TRBJ2-1; D remains unclear. Deletions cut 0 bases from V and 7 bases from J, with 4 bases between. CDR3 length: 12 amino acids. CDR1 PRHDT and CDR2 FYEKMQ come from the germline V gene (reference sequence). The CDR3: CASSLGKNEQFF. The DNA for the CDR3 is TGTGCCAGCAGCTTAGGTAAGAATGAGCAGTTCTTC.

The CDR3 reads CASSLVQAPSSNEKLFF. CDR3 coding DNA: TGTGCCAGCAGCTTGGTACAGGCTCCTTCCTCTAATGAAAAACTGTTTTTT. The V call is TRBV11-2, the J call TRBJ1-4; TRBD1 might be the D (5 bases). The V gene lost 3 bases and the J gene lost 3 bases, with 17 bases spanning the gap. CDR1 and CDR2 from the germline V gene are SGHAT and FQNNGV. This CDR3 spans 17 amino acids.

The chain uses TRBV5-1 and TRBJ1-3; the D is unclear. CDR1 and CDR2 (germline): SGHRS, YFSETQ. The CDR3 runs 13 residues. V was clipped by 2 bases and J by 2 bases, with 5 bases between them. CDR3 sequence (DNA): TGCGCCAGCAGCTTCAGTCCTGGAAACACCATATATTTT. Translation: CASSFSPGNTIYF. Supplemented by reference TRBV5-1 and TRBJ1-3, the full variable domain reads KAGVTQTPRYLIKTRGQQVTLSCSPISGHRSVSWYQQTPGQGLQFLFEYFSETQRNKGNFPGRFSGRQFSNSRSEMNVSTLELGDSALYLCASSFSPGNTIYFGEGSWLTVV.

The chain has TRBV28 and TRBJ2-3, with D perhaps matching TRBD2 (6 bases). V lost 3 bases to trimming and J lost 1 base, with 11 bases between them. CDR1 is MDHEN, CDR2 SYDVKM, per germline. The CDR3 sequence is 15 residues long. The CDR3: CASSFGGTGTDTQYF. CDR3 in DNA: TGTGCCAGCAGTTTTGGCGGGACGGGCACAGATACGCAGTATTTT.

A few counts support this clone. This rearrangement joins TRBV30 to TRBJ1-5; the D is unclear. Germline CDR1 and CDR2: GTSNPN and SVGIG (reference sequence). V was clipped by 3 bases and J by 4 bases, with 10 bases between them. The CDR3 covers 13 residues. The CDR3 nucleotides are TGTGCCTGGAGCGTGGGGAAGAATCAGCCCCAGCATTTT. It is translated as CAWSVGKNQPQHF.

The chain links TRBV5-6 to TRBJ1-1; no clear D. V was clipped by 4 bases and J by 0 bases, with 7 bases between them. This CDR3 spans 13 amino acids. CDR1 is SGHDT, CDR2 YYEEEE, per germline. CDR3 residues: CASSVRVNTEAFF. DNA for the CDR3: TGTGCCAGCAGCGTTCGTGTGAACACTGAAGCTTTCTTT.

This chain joins TRBV9 and TRBJ1-2; 7 positions match TRBD1. The CDR3 sequence is 14 residues long. Germline CDR1 is SGDLS and CDR2 is YYNGEE. V lost 0 bases, J lost 5 bases, and 4 bases stayed unmatched. CDR3 sequence (DNA): TGTGCCAGCAGCGTAGTTCCAGGGGGGTATGGCTACACCTTC. It codes for CASSVVPGGYGYTF.

This chain uses TRBV5-4 with TRBJ2-3; 10 bases agree with TRBD2. The CDR3 spans 16 residues. V lost 4 bases, J lost 3 bases, and 8 bases stayed unmatched. Germline CDR1 and CDR2: SGHNT and YYREEE (reference sequence). The CDR3 region is CASSKRLAGSTDTQYF. Written as DNA, the CDR3 is TGTGCCAGCAGCAAAAGACTAGCGGGCTCTACAGATACGCAGTATTTT.

This chain uses TRBV12-2 with TRBJ2-7. TRBV12-2 is reported as a pseudogene. CDR3 length equals 14 residues. The CDR3: CASRLAGTTYEQYF. The CDR3 bases are TGTGCAAGTCGCTTAGCCGGGACGACCTACGAGCAGTACTTC.

This clone was detected only a few times. The V call is TRBV5-4, the J call TRBJ1-4, with unresolved D. The germline CDR1 and CDR2 sequences are SGHNT and YYREEE (reference sequence). The length of the CDR3 is 14 residues. V was clipped by 4 bases and J by 0 bases, with 7 bases between them. DNA of the CDR3: TGTGCCAGCAGCGAAGGAACAACTAATGAAAAACTGTTTTTT. Its protein product is CASSEGTTNEKLFF. Together with reference TRBV5-4 and TRBJ1-4, the CDR3 gives the full variable domain: ETGVTQSPTHLIKTRGQQVTLRCSSQSGHNTVSWYQQALGQGPQFIFQYYREEENGRGNFPPRFSGLQFPNYSSELNVNALELDDSALYLCASSEGTTNEKLFFGSGTQLSVL.

The chain carries TRBV7-2 and TRBJ1-1, with unresolved D. V shed 4 bases and J shed 5 bases, with 14 bases lying between them. The germline CDR1 and CDR2 sequences are SGHTA and FQGNSA. This CDR3 has 14 residues. The DNA for the CDR3 is TGTGCCAGCAGCTCCCGTTCGGGGTCTACTGAAGCTTTCTTT. It yields the protein CASSSRSGSTEAFF.

This chain joins TRBV4-1 and TRBJ2-5; 9 bases map to TRBD1. The germline gives CDR1 MGHRA, CDR2 YSYEKL. CDR3 length: 18 residues. With 3 bases clipped from V and 2 bases from J, the junction kept 13 bases outside the gene matches. CDR3 sequence reads: CASSQGALRDREQETQYF. DNA of the CDR3: TGCGCCAGCAGCCAGGGGGCATTACGGGACAGGGAGCAAGAGACCCAGTACTTC.

The V call is TRBV9, the J call TRBJ1-4; weak D call: TRBD1 (5 bases). The V gene lost 2 bases and the J gene lost 6 bases, with 17 bases spanning the gap. Germline loops: CDR1 SGDLS, CDR2 YYNGEE. CDR3 length equals 16 residues. CDR3 amino acids: CASSVSGGSVDEKLFF. The CDR3 DNA reads TGTGCCAGCAGCGTCAGCGGGGGATCGGTTGATGAAAAACTGTTTTTT. Full variable domain (remainder filled in from reference TRBV9 and TRBJ1-4): DSGVTQTPKHLITATGQRVTLRCSPRSGDLSVYWYQQSLDQGLQFLIQYYNGEERAKGNILERFSAQQFPDLHSELNLSSLELGDSALYFCASSVSGGSVDEKLFFGSGTQLSVL.

This chain links TRBV10-2 with TRBJ1-5; no clear D gene. The CDR3 contains 14 residues. Trimming removed 2 bases from V and 4 bases from J, with 9 bases in between. CDR1 and CDR2 from the germline V gene are WSHSY and SAAADI. The CDR3 coding sequence is TGCGCCAGCAGTGAGAACAGCGGAAATCAGCCCCAGCATTTT. Protein: CASSENSGNQPQHF.